This is a list of T cell receptor beta chains from one sample in a study of blood T cell repertoires in COVID-19. Clones were read by immunoSEQ multiplex PCR, and TCRdb kept only the in-frame ones, dropping some. The sample contains tens of thousands of clones, about 86% of which appear only once. Sequencing input: peripheral blood. The source of these receptors is a human donor in a cohort sampled during active COVID-19. Each CDR3 is given with its conserved first and last residue. A D gene is named only where the DNA matches it firmly. Clone size is not always given. Where it is, it says once, few, many or a class for expanded clones.

size: -; V: TRBV5-1; D: -; J: TRBJ2-3; CDR3: CASSLGSDTDTQYF; DNA: TGCGCCAGCAGCTTGGGTAGCGACACAGATACGCAGTATTTT
size: -; V: TRBV7-9; D: -; J: TRBJ1-3; CDR3: CASSFQGTSGNTIYF; DNA: TGTGCCAGCAGCTTTCAGGGGACCTCTGGAAACACCATATATTTT
size: -; V: TRBV5-1; D: TRBD1; J: TRBJ1-2; CDR3: CASSLGGQADPGYTF; DNA: TGCGCCAGCAGCTTGGGGGGACAGGCGGATCCTGGCTACACCTTC
size: -; V: TRBV6-5; D: TRBD2; J: TRBJ2-7; CDR3: CASSSGTSSLEQYF; DNA: TGTGCCAGCAGTTCCGGGACTAGTAGCCTGGAGCAGTACTTC
size: -; V: TRBV23-1; D: -; J: TRBJ2-4; CDR3: CASSQSPVRGSKNIQYF; DNA: TGCGCCAGCAGTCAATCGCCGGTGAGAGGGTCCAAAAACATTCAGTACTTC
size: once; V: TRBV12-3/TRBV12-4; D: -; J: TRBJ2-1; CDR3: CASSLSSLGLQFF; DNA: TGTGCCAGCAGCCTCAGCTCCCTGGGACTTCAGTTCTTC
size: -; V: TRBV19; D: TRBD2; J: TRBJ2-3; CDR3: CATYSGGVTDTQYF; DNA: TGTGCCACTTATAGCGGGGGAGTCACAGATACGCAGTATTTT
size: -; V: TRBV10-3; D: TRBD1; J: TRBJ2-3; CDR3: CATEDRSSTDTQYF; DNA: TGTGCCACCGAGGACAGGTCTAGCACAGATACGCAGTATTTT
size: -; V: TRBV27; D: TRBD1; J: TRBJ2-2; CDR3: CASSDRDTGELFF; DNA: TGTGCCAGCAGTGACAGGGACACCGGGGAGCTGTTTTTT
size: few; V: TRBV10-3; D: -; J: TRBJ1-5; CDR3: CAISDGGLGQPQHF; DNA: TGTGCCATCAGTGATGGCGGGTTGGGTCAGCCCCAGCATTTT
size: -; V: TRBV2; D: TRBD1; J: TRBJ2-7; CDR3: CASRRLGGRDSYEQYF; DNA: TGTGCCAGCAGGAGGTTAGGGGGCAGAGACTCCTACGAGCAGTACTTC
size: -; V: TRBV5-1; D: TRBD2; J: TRBJ2-1; CDR3: CASSEASGGTYNEQFF; DNA: TGCGCCAGCAGCGAGGCTAGCGGGGGGACCTACAATGAGCAGTTCTTC
size: -; V: TRBV6-2/TRBV6-3; D: TRBD1; J: TRBJ2-7; CDR3: CASSKRQGETYEQYF; DNA: TGTGCCAGCAGTAAAAGACAGGGGGAAACCTACGAGCAGTACTTC
size: -; V: TRBV3-1/TRBV3-2; D: -; J: TRBJ2-1; CDR3: CASSQANNEQFF; DNA: TGTGCCAGCAGCCAGGCAAACAATGAGCAGTTCTTC
size: -; V: TRBV5-4; D: TRBD2; J: TRBJ2-7; CDR3: CASSLSGGGYEQYF; DNA: TGTGCCAGCAGCTTGAGCGGGGGGGGGTACGAGCAGTACTTC
size: -; V: TRBV7-9; D: -; J: TRBJ2-2; CDR3: CASSLAGFTGELFF; DNA: TGTGCCAGCAGCTTGGCAGGGTTCACCGGGGAGCTGTTTTTT
size: -; V: TRBV6-1; D: -; J: TRBJ1-6; CDR3: CASSEPLGRGNSPLHF; DNA: TGTGCCAGCAGTGAACCGCTCGGCAGGGGAAATTCACCCCTCCACTTT
size: few; V: TRBV3-1/TRBV3-2; D: TRBD2; J: TRBJ2-7; CDR3: CASSQRSYLAGATYEQYF; DNA: TGTGCCAGCAGCCAAAGATCATACCTAGCGGGGGCCACCTACGAGCAGTACTTC
size: -; V: TRBV4-1; D: TRBD2; J: TRBJ2-7; CDR3: CASSQDILAAGTYEQYF; DNA: TGCGCCAGCAGCCAAGACATTCTAGCGGCCGGGACCTACGAGCAGTACTTC
size: -; V: TRBV6-6; D: -; J: TRBJ2-1; CDR3: CAAASVYNEQFF; DNA: TGTGCCGCCGCATCGGTGTACAATGAGCAGTTCTTC
size: -; V: TRBV7-8; D: TRBD1; J: TRBJ2-7; CDR3: CASSPGQGAYEQYF; DNA: TGTGCCAGCAGCCCGGGACAGGGGGCCTACGAGCAGTACTTC
size: -; V: TRBV7-2; D: -; J: TRBJ1-1; CDR3: CASSLRRGGTEAFF; DNA: TGTGCCAGCAGCTTGAGGAGGGGCGGCACTGAAGCTTTCTTT
size: -; V: TRBV6-5; D: -; J: TRBJ1-2; CDR3: CASSYSEGNGYTF; DNA: TGTGCCAGCAGTTACTCTGAGGGAAATGGCTACACCTTC
size: -; V: TRBV28; D: TRBD1; J: TRBJ2-3; CDR3: CASSPDRVDTQYF; DNA: TGTGCCAGCAGTCCGGACAGGGTGGATACGCAGTATTTT
size: -; V: TRBV12-3/TRBV12-4; D: -; J: TRBJ1-2; CDR3: CASRETGFYGYTF; DNA: TGTGCCAGCAGGGAAACAGGGTTCTATGGCTACACCTTC
size: -; V: TRBV15; D: -; J: TRBJ1-2; CDR3: CATSRDRLGYTF; DNA: TGTGCCACCAGCAGAGATCGGTTGGGCTACACCTTC
size: -; V: TRBV7-9; D: -; J: TRBJ1-2; CDR3: CASSFGESYGYTF; DNA: TGTGCCAGCAGCTTCGGGGAGTCCTATGGCTACACCTTC
size: -; V: TRBV28; D: TRBD1; J: TRBJ1-1; CDR3: CASSSDRGPNTEAFF; DNA: TGTGCCAGCAGTTCTGACAGGGGGCCGAACACTGAAGCTTTCTTT
size: -; V: TRBV19; D: TRBD1; J: TRBJ1-4; CDR3: CASSSGQGNEKLFF; DNA: TGTGCCAGTAGTTCCGGACAGGGAAATGAAAAACTGTTTTTT
size: -; V: TRBV10-1; D: TRBD2; J: TRBJ2-3; CDR3: CASSVLAGNTDTQYF; DNA: TGCGCCAGCAGTGTCCTAGCGGGGAACACAGATACGCAGTATTTT
size: -; V: TRBV18; D: -; J: TRBJ1-6; CDR3: CASSPPTGSNSPLHF; DNA: TGTGCCAGCTCACCACCCACAGGGTCTAATTCACCCCTCCACTTT
size: -; V: TRBV6-1; D: TRBD1; J: TRBJ2-5; CDR3: CASSELVRTGGAGPQYF; DNA: TGTGCCAGCAGTGAATTAGTCAGGACAGGGGGCGCAGGGCCCCAGTACTTC
size: -; V: TRBV12-3/TRBV12-4; D: -; J: TRBJ1-2; CDR3: CASRNDSYGYTF; DNA: TGTGCCAGCAGAAATGACTCCTATGGCTACACCTTC
size: -; V: TRBV25-1; D: -; J: TRBJ1-6; CDR3: CASTSGPTYNSPLHF; DNA: TGTGCCAGCACGTCAGGGCCCACTTATAATTCACCCCTCCACTTT
size: once; V: TRBV4-1; D: TRBD2; J: TRBJ2-3; CDR3: CASSQTGTSGLTDTQYF; DNA: TGCGCCAGCAGCCAAACCGGGACTAGCGGGCTCACAGATACGCAGTATTTT
size: few; V: TRBV5-1; D: TRBD1; J: TRBJ2-7; CDR3: CASSLAENGTEDTYEQYF; DNA: TGCGCCAGCAGCTTGGCCGAGAACGGGACAGAAGACACCTACGAGCAGTACTTC
size: -; V: TRBV3-1/TRBV3-2; D: -; J: TRBJ1-1; CDR3: CASSQVGAGFNSEAFF; DNA: TGTGCCAGCAGCCAAGTCGGAGCAGGGTTTAACTCTGAAGCTTTCTTT
size: -; V: TRBV6-1; D: TRBD2; J: TRBJ2-7; CDR3: CASSQAGGGEQYF; DNA: TGTGCCAGCAGTCAAGCGGGGGGAGGTGAGCAGTACTTC
size: -; V: TRBV9; D: TRBD2; J: TRBJ2-5; CDR3: CASSESGGAQETQYF; DNA: TGTGCCAGCAGCGAGAGCGGGGGGGCCCAAGAGACCCAGTACTTC
size: -; V: TRBV9; D: TRBD1; J: TRBJ1-2; CDR3: CASSTAVGQGIGYTF; DNA: TGTGCCAGCAGCACGGCCGTTGGACAGGGAATTGGCTACACCTTC
size: once; V: TRBV3-1/TRBV3-2; D: -; J: TRBJ1-2; CDR3: CASSQGGNGMSYGYTF; DNA: TGTGCCAGCAGCCAAGGAGGGAACGGGATGTCCTATGGCTACACCTTC
size: -; V: TRBV6-1; D: -; J: TRBJ2-2; CDR3: CASSERGGDAGELFF; DNA: TGTGCCAGCAGTGAAAGGGGGGGCGACGCCGGGGAGCTGTTTTTT
size: -; V: TRBV5-6; D: TRBD2; J: TRBJ2-3; CDR3: CASSLGKKRGVTDTQYF; DNA: TGTGCCAGCAGCTTGGGTAAGAAGCGGGGGGTCACAGATACGCAGTATTTT
size: -; V: TRBV29-1; D: TRBD1; J: TRBJ1-2; CDR3: CSVVGSTGRSSGYTF; DNA: TGCAGCGTTGTAGGATCGACAGGGAGGAGTAGCGGCTACACCTTC
size: -; V: TRBV7-9; D: -; J: TRBJ1-4; CDR3: CASSLVFGYDEKLFF; DNA: TGTGCCAGCAGCTTAGTTTTCGGGTACGATGAAAAACTGTTTTTT
size: -; V: TRBV30; D: TRBD1; J: TRBJ1-1; CDR3: CAWTGQIGTEAFF; DNA: TGTGCCTGGACGGGACAGATCGGTACTGAAGCTTTCTTT
size: once; V: TRBV2; D: TRBD2; J: TRBJ2-7; CDR3: CASTGTRQRGHDPYEQYF; DNA: TGTGCCAGTACGGGGACTAGGCAGCGGGGACACGACCCCTACGAGCAGTACTTC
size: -; V: TRBV9; D: -; J: TRBJ2-5; CDR3: CASSVATGGTLQETQYF; DNA: TGTGCCAGCAGCGTAGCTACGGGGGGCACCCTCCAAGAGACCCAGTACTTC
size: -; V: TRBV5-4; D: TRBD2; J: TRBJ2-6; CDR3: CASSSFASGQSSGANVLTF; DNA: TGTGCCAGCAGCTCTTTTGCTAGCGGGCAGAGCTCTGGGGCCAACGTCCTGACTTTC
size: once; V: TRBV20-1; D: -; J: TRBJ1-2; CDR3: CSASEGPNYGYTF; DNA: TGCAGTGCTAGTGAGGGGCCAAACTATGGCTACACCTTC
size: once; V: TRBV18; D: TRBD1; J: TRBJ1-4; CDR3: CASSSRQGGNEKLFF; DNA: TGTGCCAGCTCATCCCGACAGGGGGGGAATGAAAAACTGTTTTTT
size: -; V: TRBV9; D: -; J: TRBJ2-7; CDR3: CASSPDGGREQYF; DNA: TGTGCCAGCAGCCCCGACGGGGGTCGCGAGCAGTACTTC
size: -; V: TRBV7-7; D: TRBD2; J: TRBJ2-3; CDR3: CASSPVAGGVTDTQYF; DNA: TGTGCCAGCAGCCCCGTAGCGGGGGGGGTCACAGATACGCAGTATTTT
size: -; V: TRBV29-1; D: -; J: TRBJ2-1; CDR3: CSVESGGLEQFF; DNA: TGCAGCGTTGAGTCGGGGGGCCTTGAGCAGTTCTTC
size: -; V: TRBV9; D: TRBD1; J: TRBJ1-4; CDR3: CASSEGQINEKLFF; DNA: TGTGCCAGCAGCGAGGGACAGATTAATGAAAAACTGTTTTTT
size: -; V: TRBV7-2; D: -; J: TRBJ2-7; CDR3: CASSSGQEQYF; DNA: TGTGCCAGCAGCTCCGGACAGGAGCAGTACTTC
size: -; V: TRBV30; D: TRBD1; J: TRBJ2-2; CDR3: CAWSSGQGGTGELFF; DNA: TGTGCCTGGAGTTCGGGACAGGGAGGGACCGGGGAGCTGTTTTTT